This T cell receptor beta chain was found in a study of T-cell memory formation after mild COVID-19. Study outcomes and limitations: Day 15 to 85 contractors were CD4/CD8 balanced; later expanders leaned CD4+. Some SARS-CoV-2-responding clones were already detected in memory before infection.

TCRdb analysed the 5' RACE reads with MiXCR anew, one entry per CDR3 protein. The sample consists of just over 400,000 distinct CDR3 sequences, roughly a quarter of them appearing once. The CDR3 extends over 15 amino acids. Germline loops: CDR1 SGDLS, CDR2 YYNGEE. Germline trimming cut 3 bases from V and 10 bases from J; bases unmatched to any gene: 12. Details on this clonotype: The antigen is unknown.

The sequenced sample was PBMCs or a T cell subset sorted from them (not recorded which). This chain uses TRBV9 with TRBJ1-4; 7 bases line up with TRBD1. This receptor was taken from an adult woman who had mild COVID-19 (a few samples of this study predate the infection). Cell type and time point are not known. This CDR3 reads CASSGEGQSLGKLFF. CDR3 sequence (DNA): TGTGCCAGCAGCGGAGAGGGACAGAGTCTGGGAAAACTGTTTTTT.